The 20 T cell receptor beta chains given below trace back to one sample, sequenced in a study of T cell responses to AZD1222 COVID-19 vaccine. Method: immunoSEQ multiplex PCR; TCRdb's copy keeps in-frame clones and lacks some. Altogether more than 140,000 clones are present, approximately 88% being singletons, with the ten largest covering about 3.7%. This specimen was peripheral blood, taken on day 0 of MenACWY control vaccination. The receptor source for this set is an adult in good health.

The CDR3 sequence: CATSRDLGEETQYF. The CDR3, as DNA: TGTGCCACCAGCAGAGATCTGGGGGAAGAGACCCAGTACTTC. The chain links TRBV15 to TRBJ2-5, with D perhaps being TRBD1 or TRBD2 (5 bases each). The CDR3 contains 14 residues. V was trimmed by 0 bases and J by 3 bases, leaving 8 bases between them. The germline gives CDR1 LNHNV, CDR2 YYDKDF (reference sequence).

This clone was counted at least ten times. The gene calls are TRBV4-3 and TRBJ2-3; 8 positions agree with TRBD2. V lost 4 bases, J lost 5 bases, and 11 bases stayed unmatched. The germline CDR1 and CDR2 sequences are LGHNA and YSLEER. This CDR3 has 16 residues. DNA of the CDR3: TGCGCCAGCAGCCCTACGGGAGGGGGGGCCGGAGATACGCAGTATTTT. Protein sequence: CASSPTGGGAGDTQYF.

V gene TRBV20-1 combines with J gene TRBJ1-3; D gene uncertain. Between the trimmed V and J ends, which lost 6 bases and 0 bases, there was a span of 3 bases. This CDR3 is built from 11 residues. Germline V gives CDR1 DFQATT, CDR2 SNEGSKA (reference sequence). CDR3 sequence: CSALSGNTIYF. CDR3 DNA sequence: TGCAGTGCCCTCTCTGGAAACACCATATATTTT.

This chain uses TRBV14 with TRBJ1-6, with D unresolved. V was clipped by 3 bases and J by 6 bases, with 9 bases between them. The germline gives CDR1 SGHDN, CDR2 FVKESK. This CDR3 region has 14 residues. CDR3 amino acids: CASSQGRSNSPLHF. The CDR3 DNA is TGTGCCAGCAGCCAGGGCAGGAGTAATTCACCCCTCCACTTT.

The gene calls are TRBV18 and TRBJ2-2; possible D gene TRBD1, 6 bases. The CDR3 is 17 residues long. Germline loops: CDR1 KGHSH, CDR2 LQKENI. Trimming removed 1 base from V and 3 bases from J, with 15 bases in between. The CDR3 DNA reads TGTGCCAGCTCACCACGAGGACAGATGGCGTACACCGGGGAGCTGTTTTTT. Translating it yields CASSPRGQMAYTGELFF.

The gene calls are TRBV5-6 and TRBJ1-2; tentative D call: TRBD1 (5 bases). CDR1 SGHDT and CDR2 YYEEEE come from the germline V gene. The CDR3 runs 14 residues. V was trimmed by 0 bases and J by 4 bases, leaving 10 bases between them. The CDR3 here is CASSLAAGIYGYTF. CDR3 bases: TGTGCCAGCAGCTTGGCCGCAGGGATCTATGGCTACACCTTC. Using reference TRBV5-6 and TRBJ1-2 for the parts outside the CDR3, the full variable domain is DAGVTQSPTHLIKTRGQQVTLRCSPKSGHDTVSWYQQALGQGPQFIFQYYEEEERQRGNFPDRFSGHQFPNYSSELNVNALLLGDSALYLCASSLAAGIYGYTFGSGTRLTVV.

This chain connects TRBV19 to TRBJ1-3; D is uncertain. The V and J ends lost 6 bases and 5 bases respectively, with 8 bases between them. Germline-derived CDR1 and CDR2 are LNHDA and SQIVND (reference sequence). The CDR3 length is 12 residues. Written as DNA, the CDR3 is TGTGCCAGTAGGCCTGGAAGAAACACCATATATTTT. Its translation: CASRPGRNTIYF.

CDR3 in DNA: TGTGCCAGCAGCAACGGGGGCGCGGTACAGCCCCAGCATTTT. This codes for CASSNGGAVQPQHF. This sequence joins TRBV7-2 and TRBJ1-5, with TRBD1 as a possible D gene (6 bases). Germline loops: CDR1 SGHTA, CDR2 FQGNSA. The CDR3 is 14 residues long. Trimming shortened V by 5 bases and J by 7 bases, and 15 bases separated the two germline ends. The full variable domain, rest sourced from reference TRBV7-2 and TRBJ1-5, is GAGVSQSPSNKVTEKGKDVELRCDPISGHTALYWYRQSLGQGLEFLIYFQGNSAPDKSGLPSDRFSAERTGGSVSTLTIQRTQQEDSAVYLCASSNGGAVQPQHFGDGTRLSIL.

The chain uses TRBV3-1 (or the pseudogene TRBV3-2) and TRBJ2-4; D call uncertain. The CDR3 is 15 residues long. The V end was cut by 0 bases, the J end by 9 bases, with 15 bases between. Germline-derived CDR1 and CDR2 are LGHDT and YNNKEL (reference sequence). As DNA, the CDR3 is TGTGCCAGCAGCCAAGACCCCGGGTCTCGAGGCATTCAGTACTTC. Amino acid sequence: CASSQDPGSRGIQYF.

The CDR3 bases are TGTGCCAGCAGTGGGCAGGGACGTGGTGGAGAGACCCAGTACTTC. Translation: CASSGQGRGGETQYF. The chain links TRBV27 to TRBJ2-5, with D perhaps assigned TRBD1 or TRBD2 (5 bases each). The ends were cut back, 5 bases at V and 4 bases at J, with 17 bases in the middle. Looked up from germline, CDR1 is MNHEY and CDR2 is SMNVEV (reference sequence). The CDR3 runs to 15 residues.

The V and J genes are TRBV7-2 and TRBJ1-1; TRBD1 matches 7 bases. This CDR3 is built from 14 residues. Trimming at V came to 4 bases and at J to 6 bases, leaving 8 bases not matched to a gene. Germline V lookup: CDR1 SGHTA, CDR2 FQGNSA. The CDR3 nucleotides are TGTGCCAGCAGCTCTCAGGGGGGTAGGGCTGAAGCTTTCTTT. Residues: CASSSQGGRAEAFF. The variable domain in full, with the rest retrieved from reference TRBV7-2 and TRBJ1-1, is GAGVSQSPSNKVTEKGKDVELRCDPISGHTALYWYRQSLGQGLEFLIYFQGNSAPDKSGLPSDRFSAERTGGSVSTLTIQRTQQEDSAVYLCASSSQGGRAEAFFGQGTRLTVV.

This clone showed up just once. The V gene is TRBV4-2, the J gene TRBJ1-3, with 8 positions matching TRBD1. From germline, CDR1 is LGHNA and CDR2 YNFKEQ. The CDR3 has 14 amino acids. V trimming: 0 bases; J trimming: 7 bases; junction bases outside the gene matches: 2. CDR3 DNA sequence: TGTGCCAGCAGCCAAGATGCAGGGGGCAACACCATATATTTT. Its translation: CASSQDAGGNTIYF.

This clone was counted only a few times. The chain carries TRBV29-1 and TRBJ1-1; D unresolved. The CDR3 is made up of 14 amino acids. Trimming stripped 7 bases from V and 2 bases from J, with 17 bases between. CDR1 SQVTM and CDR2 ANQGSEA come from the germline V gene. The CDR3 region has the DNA TGCAGCGGTGGGGTGCCAGGCCTTAACACTGAAGCTTTCTTT. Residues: CSGGVPGLNTEAFF. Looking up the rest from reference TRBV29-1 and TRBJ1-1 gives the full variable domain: SAVISQKPSRDICQRGTSLTIQCQVDSQVTMMFWYRQQPGQSLTLIATANQGSEATYESGFVIDKFPISRPNLTFSTLTVSNMSPEDSSIYLCSGGVPGLNTEAFFGQGTRLTVV.

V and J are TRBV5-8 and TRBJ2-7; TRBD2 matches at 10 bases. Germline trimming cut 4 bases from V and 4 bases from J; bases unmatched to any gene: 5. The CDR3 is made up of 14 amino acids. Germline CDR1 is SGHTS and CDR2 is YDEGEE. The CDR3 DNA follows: TGTGCCAGCAGCCTAGCGGGAGTCCAGTACGAGCAGTACTTC. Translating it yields CASSLAGVQYEQYF.

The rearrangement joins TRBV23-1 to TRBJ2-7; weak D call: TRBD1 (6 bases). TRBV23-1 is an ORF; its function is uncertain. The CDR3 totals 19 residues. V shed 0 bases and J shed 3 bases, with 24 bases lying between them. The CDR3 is CASSQSWGTPPGHFYEQYF. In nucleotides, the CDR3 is TGCGCCAGCAGTCAATCTTGGGGGACACCCCCCGGCCACTTCTACGAGCAGTACTTC.

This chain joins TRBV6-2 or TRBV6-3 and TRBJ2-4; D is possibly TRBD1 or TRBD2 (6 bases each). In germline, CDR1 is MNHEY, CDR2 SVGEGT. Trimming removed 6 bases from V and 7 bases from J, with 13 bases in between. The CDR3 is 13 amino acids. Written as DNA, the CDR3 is TGTGCCAGCAGCCAGGAGGGGGGCAACATTCAGTACTTC. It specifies CASSQEGGNIQYF.

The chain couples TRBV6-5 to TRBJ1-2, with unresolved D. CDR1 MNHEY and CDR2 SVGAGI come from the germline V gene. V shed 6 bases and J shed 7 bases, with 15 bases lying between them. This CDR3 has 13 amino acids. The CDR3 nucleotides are TGTGCCAGCAGCATGGACGGACTAGGTGGCTACACCTTC. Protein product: CASSMDGLGGYTF.

CDR3 nucleotide sequence: TGCGCCAGCAGCTTGGAGGGGAGCACCTACGAGCAGTACTTC. It yields the protein CASSLEGSTYEQYF. The chain links TRBV5-1 to TRBJ2-7; D tentatively fits TRBD1 or TRBD2 (5 bases each). The germline CDR1 and CDR2 sequences are SGHRS and YFSETQ. The CDR3 is 14 amino acids. V shed 0 bases and J shed 2 bases, with 9 bases lying between them.

CDR3 region: CASKAGSTDTQYF. In DNA form, the CDR3 reads TGTGCCAGCAAAGCAGGTAGCACAGATACGCAGTATTTT. The J gene is TRBJ2-3, the V gene TRBV7-3, with D hard to call. V was trimmed by 7 bases and J by 0 bases, leaving 8 bases between them. Germline loops: CDR1 SGHTA, CDR2 FQGTGA. CDR3 size: 13 residues.

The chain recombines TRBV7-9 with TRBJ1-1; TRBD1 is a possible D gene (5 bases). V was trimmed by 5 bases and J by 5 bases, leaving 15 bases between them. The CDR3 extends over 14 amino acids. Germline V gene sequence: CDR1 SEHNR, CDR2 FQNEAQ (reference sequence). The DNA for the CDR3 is TGTGCCAGCAGCCCCCGGACGGGGGGGACTGAAGCTTTCTTT. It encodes CASSPRTGGTEAFF.